The rows below give T cell receptor beta chains drawn from one sample of a study of identical twins. TCRdb fed the 5' RACE reads into MiXCR, producing one record per CDR3 protein. This sample has approximately 890,000 distinct CDR3 sequences; roughly 12% occur once, and the top ten carry 1.5% to 2%. The sample also formed part of further work on yellow fever vaccine responses in identical twins.

The specimen sequenced was PBMCs. Source of these receptors: a woman aged 18-29 years in good health. CDR3s include the opening cysteine and the closing phenylalanine or tryptophan. The D gene is left open where the match is weak. A row's size may be missing; if present it is once, few, many or a size class.

V gene	D gene	J gene	clone size	CDR3 DNA	CDR3 protein
TRBV28	.	TRBJ1-4	few	TGTGCCAGCAGTTCCGACGGTGGGGCTAATGAAAAACTGTTTTTT	CASSSDGGANEKLFF
TRBV7-9	.	TRBJ2-2	few	TGTGCCAGCAGCACAAGGACAGCCCTGGCCACCGGGGAGCTGTTTTTT	CASSTRTALATGELFF
TRBV4-1	.	TRBJ2-7	many	TGCGCCAGCAGCCCGGCACTCCGGTACGAGCAGTACTTC	CASSPALRYEQYF
TRBV10-2	.	TRBJ1-1	many	TGCGCCAGCAGTGAGGGGGGGACTCCAAACACTGAAGCTTTCTTT	CASSEGGTPNTEAFF
TRBV5-1	TRBD2	TRBJ2-7	few	TGCGCCAGCAGCTTAGCGGGAGATGGGTCCTACGAGCAGTACTTC	CASSLAGDGSYEQYF
TRBV3-1	.	TRBJ2-3	few	TGTGCCAGCAGCCGCGTCGTGGCAGGGACAGATACGCAGTATTTT	CASSRVVAGTDTQYF
TRBV4-1	TRBD1	TRBJ2-1	.	TGCGCCAGCAGCCCGGGACAGTTTAGTAATGAGCAGTTCTTC	CASSPGQFSNEQFF
TRBV3-1	.	TRBJ2-2	few	TGTGCCAGCAGCCAAAAATCCGGACTTGGGAACACCGGGGAGCTGTTTTTT	CASSQKSGLGNTGELFF
TRBV5-1	TRBD2	TRBJ2-1	few	TGCGCCAGCAGCTTGGGGGCTAGCGGGAGGGCCTTGGATGAGCAGTTCTTC	CASSLGASGRALDEQFF
TRBV11-2	.	TRBJ2-2	.	TGTGCCAGCAGCGTCGGGACAATCACCGGGGAGCTGTTTTTT	CASSVGTITGELFF
TRBV25-1	TRBD1	TRBJ1-6	few	TGTGCCAGCAGTGACACTCGACAGGGGTCGGGGTCACCCCTCCACTTT	CASSDTRQGSGSPLHF
TRBV27	TRBD1	TRBJ1-2	few	TGTGCCAGCAGCCTCCGGACAGGGGACTATGGCTACACCTTC	CASSLRTGDYGYTF
TRBV10-3	.	TRBJ1-1	few	TGTGCCATCAGTGATCAGGTTCAAGCTGAAGCTTTCTTT	CAISDQVQAEAFF
TRBV20-1	TRBD1	TRBJ1-4	few	TGCAGTGCTAGAGAGGGAGGACAGGGTGCTGAAAAACTGTTTTTT	CSAREGGQGAEKLFF
TRBV5-5	.	TRBJ2-7	once	TGTGCCAGCAGCTTGTCCCAGGCCTCCTACGAGCAGTACTTC	CASSLSQASYEQYF
TRBV5-1	TRBD1	TRBJ1-5	many	TGCGCCAGCAGCTTACAGGGGGGTGATCAGCCCCAGCATTTT	CASSLQGGDQPQHF
TRBV7-2	.	TRBJ2-5	.	TGTGCCAGCAGCTTAGACAGGGTAGGGGGAGAGACCCAGTACTTC	CASSLDRVGGETQYF
TRBV5-1	.	TRBJ2-1	few	TGCGCCAGCAGCTCTACCGTCAATGAGCAGTTCTTC	CASSSTVNEQFF
TRBV7-8	.	TRBJ2-4	.	TGTGCCAGCAGCTTAGAGCCCGGGCGAGCCAAAAACATTCAGTACTTC	CASSLEPGRAKNIQYF
TRBV4-2	TRBD2	TRBJ2-1	.	TGTGCCAGCAGCCAGCGGGAGGGCCACAATGAGCAGTTCTTC	CASSQREGHNEQFF
TRBV5-5	TRBD2	TRBJ2-1	.	TGTGCCAGCAGCGGTATAGGCGGGAGTCGGTCTGGGCAGTTCTTC	CASSGIGGSRSGQFF
TRBV28	.	TRBJ1-4	.	TGTGCCAGCAGTCCTCTGTCAGGCGCTCGTAATGAAAAACTGTTTTTT	CASSPLSGARNEKLFF
TRBV5-1	.	TRBJ1-1	few	TGCGCCAGCAGCTTACACAGCATGAACACTGAAGCTTTCTTT	CASSLHSMNTEAFF
TRBV10-3	.	TRBJ1-1	.	TGTGCCATCAGTGAGTCCCCCAGGGGTGGGACTGAAGCTTTCTTT	CAISESPRGGTEAFF
TRBV3-1	TRBD2	TRBJ2-3	few	TGTGCCAGCAGCCAGACTAGCGGGCCAGATACGCAGTATTTT	CASSQTSGPDTQYF
TRBV2	.	TRBJ1-5	.	TGTGCCAGTAGAGACAGGAGTGCGTTGGGATCACCCCAGCATTTT	CASRDRSALGSPQHF
TRBV19	.	TRBJ2-1	.	TGTGCCAGTAGTGGGAAGGGATGGTCCTACAATGAGCAGTTCTTC	CASSGKGWSYNEQFF
TRBV4-1	.	TRBJ2-3	.	TGCGCCAGCAGCCACGAGGGGCGAAATACAGATACGCAGTATTTT	CASSHEGRNTDTQYF
TRBV4-2	TRBD2	TRBJ2-1	few	TGTGCCAGCAGCCAAGAGGGGCTAGCGGGAGTCTCTGAGCAGTTCTTC	CASSQEGLAGVSEQFF
TRBV29-1	TRBD1	TRBJ2-1	few	TGCAGCGTTGAGGGACAGGGATGGAATGAGCAGTTCTTC	CSVEGQGWNEQFF
TRBV20-1	.	TRBJ2-1	many	TGCAGTGCTAGTTCAGACAGGGAGCAGTTCTTC	CSASSDREQFF
TRBV7-2	.	TRBJ2-2	many	TGTGCCAGCAGCTCGGACTACCACTCCGCGAACACCGGGGAGCTGTTTTTT	CASSSDYHSANTGELFF
TRBV15	.	TRBJ2-1	.	TGTGCCACCAGCAGCGTGAGGGGGGCCCGGTACAATGAGCAGTTCTTC	CATSSVRGARYNEQFF
TRBV12-3/TRBV12-4	.	TRBJ1-1	many	TGTGCCAGCAGTTTTCGGACACCCCCTGCCACTGAAGCTTTCTTT	CASSFRTPPATEAFF
TRBV4-2	.	TRBJ1-2	few	TGTGCCAGCAGCCAAGATCTGATTAACTATGGCTACACCTTC	CASSQDLINYGYTF
TRBV28	TRBD2	TRBJ2-3	.	TGTGCCAGCAGTCCATCTAGCGGGATAGGACTACTTATTGAGTATTTT	CASSPSSGIGLLIEYF
TRBV27	.	TRBJ2-7	.	TGTGCCAGCAGTTCCTACCCGACAGCCCAGTACTTC	CASSSYPTAQYF